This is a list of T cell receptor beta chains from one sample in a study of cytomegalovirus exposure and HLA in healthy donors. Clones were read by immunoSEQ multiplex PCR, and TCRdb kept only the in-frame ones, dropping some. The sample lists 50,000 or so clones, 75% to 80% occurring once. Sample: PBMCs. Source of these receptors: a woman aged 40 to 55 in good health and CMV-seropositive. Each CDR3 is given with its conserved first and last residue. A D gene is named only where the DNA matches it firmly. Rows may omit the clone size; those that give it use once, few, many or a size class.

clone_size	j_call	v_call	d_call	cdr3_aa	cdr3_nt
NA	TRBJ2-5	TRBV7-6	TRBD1	CASSPGRGRNQETQYF	TGTGCCAGCAGCCCCGGCAGGGGGCGGAACCAAGAGACCCAGTACTTC
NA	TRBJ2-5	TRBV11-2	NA	CASSSISGGETQYF	TGTGCCAGCAGCTCAATTAGTGGGGGGGAGACCCAGTACTTC
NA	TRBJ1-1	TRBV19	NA	CATRPKDWRTEAFF	TGTGCCACTCGCCCGAAGGACTGGCGAACTGAAGCTTTCTTT
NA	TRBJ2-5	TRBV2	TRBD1	CASSATRGLETQYF	TGTGCCAGCAGCGCTACCAGGGGGTTGGAGACCCAGTACTTC
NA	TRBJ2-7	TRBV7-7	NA	CASSPQMAQRQYF	TGTGCCAGCAGCCCACAGATGGCTCAAAGGCAGTACTTC
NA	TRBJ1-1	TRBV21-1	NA	CASSLLGGGRVMNTEAFF	TGTGCCAGCAGCCTTTTGGGAGGGGGGAGGGTCATGAACACTGAAGCTTTCTTT
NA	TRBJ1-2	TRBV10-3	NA	CAISRTEDYMF	TGTGCCATCTCCAGGACAGAAGATTACATGTTC
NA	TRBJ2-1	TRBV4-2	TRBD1	CASSQDFPGTGNYNEQFF	TGTGCCAGCAGCCAAGATTTTCCCGGGACAGGGAACTACAATGAGCAGTTCTTC
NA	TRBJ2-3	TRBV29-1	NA	CSAKGDTQYF	TGCAGCGCGAAGGGGGATACGCAGTATTTT
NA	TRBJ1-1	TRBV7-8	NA	CASSLGGVLAEAFF	TGTGCCAGCAGCTTAGGGGGCGTTCTCGCTGAAGCTTTCTTT
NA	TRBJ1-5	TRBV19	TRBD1	CASSDRAFNQPQHF	TGTGCCAGTTCGGACAGGGCCTTCAATCAGCCCCAGCATTTT
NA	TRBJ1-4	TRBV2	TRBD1	CASRLRGLDEKLFF	TGTGCCAGCAGGCTTAGGGGGCTTGATGAAAAACTGTTTTTT
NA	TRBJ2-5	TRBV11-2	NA	CASSMGPGLAQETQYF	TGTGCCAGCAGCATGGGGCCGGGACTGGCCCAAGAGACCCAGTACTTC
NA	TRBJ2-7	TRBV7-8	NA	CASSAVRGSYEQYF	TGTGCCAGCAGCGCGGTGAGGGGGTCCTACGAGCAGTACTTC
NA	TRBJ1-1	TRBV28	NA	CASSYRDTEAFF	TGTGCCAGCAGTTACAGGGACACTGAAGCTTTCTTT
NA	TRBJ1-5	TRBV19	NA	CASRRHGSNQPQHF	TGTGCCAGTAGAAGACACGGCTCCAATCAGCCCCAGCATTTT
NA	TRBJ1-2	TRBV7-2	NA	CASSPGQSQPYGYTF	TGTGCCAGCAGCCCAGGACAGAGCCAACCCTATGGCTACACCTTC
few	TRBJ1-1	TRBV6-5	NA	CASSRGEGIAFF	TGTGCCAGCAGTCGAGGGGAGGGTATAGCTTTCTTT
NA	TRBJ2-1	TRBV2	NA	CASSATGIDEQFF	TGTGCCAGCAGTGCAACAGGGATCGATGAGCAGTTCTTC
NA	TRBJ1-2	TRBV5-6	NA	CASKPGINYGYTF	TGTGCCAGCAAACCCGGGATTAACTATGGCTACACCTTC
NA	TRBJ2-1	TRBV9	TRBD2	CASSFGLAVYNEQFF	TGTGCCAGCAGCTTCGGACTAGCGGTCTACAATGAGCAGTTCTTC
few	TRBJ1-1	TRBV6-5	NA	CATRFGDTEAFF	TGTGCCACGAGATTCGGGGACACTGAAGCTTTCTTT
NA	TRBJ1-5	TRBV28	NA	CASSLRGWQPQHF	TGTGCCAGCAGTTTACGGGGATGGCAGCCCCAGCATTTT
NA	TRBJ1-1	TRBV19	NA	CASSIPDRWGSEAFF	TGTGCCAGTAGTATCCCAGACAGGTGGGGTTCTGAAGCTTTCTTT
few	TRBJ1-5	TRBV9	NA	CASSADPYRGPQHF	TGTGCCAGCAGCGCCGACCCTTATCGGGGGCCCCAGCATTTT
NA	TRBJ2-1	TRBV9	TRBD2	CASSELAGGGYNEQFF	TGTGCCAGCAGCGAACTAGCGGGGGGGGGTTACAATGAGCAGTTCTTC
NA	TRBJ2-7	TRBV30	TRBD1	CASRTGRYEQYF	TGTGCCTCCCGGACAGGTCGGTACGAGCAGTACTTC
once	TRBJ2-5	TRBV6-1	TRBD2	CASRVTSGGLETQYF	TGTGCCAGCAGGGTGACTAGCGGGGGGTTGGAGACCCAGTACTTC
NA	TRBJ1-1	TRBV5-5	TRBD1	CASSRGQGGTEAFF	TGTGCCAGCAGCCGGGGACAGGGGGGGACTGAAGCTTTCTTT
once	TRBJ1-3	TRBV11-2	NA	CASSLGGSGNTIYF	TGTGCCAGCAGCTTAGGAGGGTCTGGAAACACCATATATTTT
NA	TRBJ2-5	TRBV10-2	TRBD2	CASTASGGGTVQETQYF	TGCGCCAGCACCGCCTCAGGCGGGGGGACCGTCCAAGAGACCCAGTACTTC
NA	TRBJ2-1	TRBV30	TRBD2	CAWSGLSGGTYNEQFF	TGTGCCTGGAGTGGTCTAAGCGGGGGCACCTACAATGAGCAGTTCTTC
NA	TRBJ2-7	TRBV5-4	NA	CATLTRGEQYF	TGTGCCACCCTGACCCGGGGGGAGCAGTACTTC
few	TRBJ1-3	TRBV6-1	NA	CASSEDGKRISGNTIYF	TGTGCCAGCAGTGAAGACGGGAAGCGAATCTCTGGAAACACCATATATTTT
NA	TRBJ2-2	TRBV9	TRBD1	CASSPRDRDPGELFF	TGTGCCAGCAGCCCCCGGGACAGGGACCCCGGGGAGCTGTTTTTT
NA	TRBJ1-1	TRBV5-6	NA	CASSFGQLNGYPEAFF	TGTGCCAGCAGCTTTGGACAGTTAAATGGGTACCCTGAAGCTTTCTTT
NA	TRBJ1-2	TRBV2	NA	CASSERRGLGANYGYTF	TGTGCCAGCAGTGAAAGGCGGGGTTTGGGGGCTAACTATGGCTACACCTTC
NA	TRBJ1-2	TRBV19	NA	CASSIAKIEGLTF	TGTGCCAGTAGTATAGCTAAGATCGAGGGTTTAACCTTC
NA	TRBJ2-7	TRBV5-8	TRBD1	CASSFRDRPYEQYF	TGTGCCAGCAGCTTCCGGGACAGGCCCTACGAGCAGTACTTC
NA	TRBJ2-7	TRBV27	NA	CASSLSQAYEQYF	TGTGCCAGCAGTTTAAGCCAGGCCTACGAGCAGTACTTC
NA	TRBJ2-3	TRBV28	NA	CASSYASGVGDTQYF	TGTGCCAGCAGTTACGCTTCGGGGGTGGGGGATACGCAGTATTTT
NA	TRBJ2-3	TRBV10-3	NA	CAIAGPAGDTQYF	TGTGCCATCGCGGGACCAGCTGGAGATACGCAGTATTTT
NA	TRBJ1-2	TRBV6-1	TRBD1	CASSVTTGNYGYTF	TGTGCCAGCAGCGTCACGACAGGGAACTATGGCTACACCTTC
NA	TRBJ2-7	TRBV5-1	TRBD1	CASSLGSGQGEEQYF	TGCGCCAGCAGCTTGGGGTCGGGACAGGGGGAAGAGCAGTACTTC
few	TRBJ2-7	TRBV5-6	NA	CASSPGGPALDEQYF	TGTGCCAGCAGCCCCGGCGGGCCCGCGCTGGACGAGCAGTACTTC
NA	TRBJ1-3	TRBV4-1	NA	CASSQGGGGGNTIYF	TGCGCCAGCAGCCAAGGGGGGGGAGGAGGAAACACCATATATTTT
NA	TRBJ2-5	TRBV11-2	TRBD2	CASTGTSGGWTQYF	TGTGCCAGCACCGGGACTAGCGGGGGGTGGACCCAGTACTTC
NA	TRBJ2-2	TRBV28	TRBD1	CASSPHGQGRVTGELFF	TGTGCCAGCAGTCCCCACGGACAGGGGAGAGTCACCGGGGAGCTGTTTTTT
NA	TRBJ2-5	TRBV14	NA	CASSQDLGYQETQYF	TGTGCCAGCAGCCAAGATCTAGGTTATCAAGAGACCCAGTACTTC
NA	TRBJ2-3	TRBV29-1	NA	CSVVSTRTDTQYF	TGCAGCGTTGTGTCCACACGCACAGATACGCAGTATTTT
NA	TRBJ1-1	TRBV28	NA	CASSLGQTEAFF	TGTGCCAGCAGTTTAGGACAGACTGAAGCTTTCTTT
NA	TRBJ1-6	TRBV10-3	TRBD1	CAISGKGQDTSYNSPLHF	TGTGCCATCAGTGGAAAGGGACAGGATACCTCCTATAATTCACCCCTCCACTTT
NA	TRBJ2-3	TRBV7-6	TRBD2	CASSLRDSGGATDTQYF	TGTGCCAGCAGCCTTCGAGATAGCGGGGGGGCGACAGATACGCAGTATTTT